This T cell receptor (beta chain) is drawn from a study of technical replicates of blood from several donors. Profiling relied on immunoSEQ multiplex PCR, and the TCRdb table lists in-frame clones only, not all of them. The sample lists about 68,000 clones; under 98% were seen once. V dropped 5 bases and J dropped 5; count of bases not matched to a gene: 13. The length of the CDR3 is 16 residues. CDR1 is SGHTA, CDR2 FQGNSA, per germline. This sequence originates from a human donor in good health. Sequenced sample: T cells isolated from PBMCs. The chain links TRBV7-2 to TRBJ2-5, with 8 bases fitting TRBD2. The CDR3 loop is CASSNYPAGGFETQYF. CDR3 DNA sequence: TGTGCCAGCAGCAATTATCCGGCGGGAGGTTTTGAGACCCAGTACTTC.